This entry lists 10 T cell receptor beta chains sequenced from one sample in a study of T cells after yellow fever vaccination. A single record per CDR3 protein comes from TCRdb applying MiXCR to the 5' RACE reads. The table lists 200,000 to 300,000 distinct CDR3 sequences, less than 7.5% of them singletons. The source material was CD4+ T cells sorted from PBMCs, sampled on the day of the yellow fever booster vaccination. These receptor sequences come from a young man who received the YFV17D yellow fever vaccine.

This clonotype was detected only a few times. The chain's CDR3 is CASSVAGASGYQETQYF. The CDR3 bases are TGTGCCAGTAGCGTCGCCGGGGCTAGCGGATACCAAGAGACCCAGTACTTC. The V call is TRBV19, the J call TRBJ2-5; 7 bases align to TRBD2. The germline CDR1 and CDR2 sequences are LNHDA and SQIVND (reference sequence). Germline trimming cut 6 bases from V and 0 bases from J; bases unmatched to any gene: 13. CDR3 length equals 17 residues.

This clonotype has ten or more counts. For the CDR3, the DNA is TGTGCCAGCAGTTTTGACTACACAGATACGCAGTATTTT. Amino acids: CASSFDYTDTQYF. This chain connects TRBV12-3 or TRBV12-4 to TRBJ2-3, with a tentative D call TRBD2 (5 bases). The CDR3 totals 13 residues. V was shortened by 3 bases and J by 2 bases, with 6 bases between the two germline ends.

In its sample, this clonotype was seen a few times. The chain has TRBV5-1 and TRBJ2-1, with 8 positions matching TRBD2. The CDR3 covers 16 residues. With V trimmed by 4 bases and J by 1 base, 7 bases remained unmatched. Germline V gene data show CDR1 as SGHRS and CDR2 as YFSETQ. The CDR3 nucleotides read TGCGCCAGCAGCGGCAGCGGGAGCGGGTCCTACAATGAGCAGTTCTTC. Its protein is CASSGSGSGSYNEQFF.

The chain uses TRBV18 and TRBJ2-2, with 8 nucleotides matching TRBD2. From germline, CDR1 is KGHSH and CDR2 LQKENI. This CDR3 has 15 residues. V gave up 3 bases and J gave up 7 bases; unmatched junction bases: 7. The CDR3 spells CASSPTSDGGGELFF. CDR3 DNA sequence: TGTGCCAGCTCACCGACTAGCGACGGTGGCGGGGAGCTGTTTTTT.

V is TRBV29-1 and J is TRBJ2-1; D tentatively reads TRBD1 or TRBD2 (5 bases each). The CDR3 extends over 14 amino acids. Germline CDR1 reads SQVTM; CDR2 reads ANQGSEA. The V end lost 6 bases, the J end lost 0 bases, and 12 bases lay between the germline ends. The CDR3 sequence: CSVTGTGSYNEQFF. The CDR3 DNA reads TGCAGCGTAACCGGGACCGGCTCCTACAATGAGCAGTTCTTC.

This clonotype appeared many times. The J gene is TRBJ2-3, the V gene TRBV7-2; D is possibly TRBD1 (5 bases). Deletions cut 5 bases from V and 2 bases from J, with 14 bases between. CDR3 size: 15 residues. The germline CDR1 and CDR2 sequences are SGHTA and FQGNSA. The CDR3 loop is CASSLRQYDTDTQYF. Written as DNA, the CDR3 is TGTGCCAGCAGCCTCCGACAGTACGACACAGATACGCAGTATTTT.

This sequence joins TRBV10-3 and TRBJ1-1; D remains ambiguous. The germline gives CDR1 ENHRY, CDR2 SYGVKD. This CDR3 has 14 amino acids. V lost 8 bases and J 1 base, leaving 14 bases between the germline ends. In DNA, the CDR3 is TGTGCCATCCGGGGAGGAGCTCCGAACACTGAAGCTTTCTTT. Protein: CAIRGGAPNTEAFF.

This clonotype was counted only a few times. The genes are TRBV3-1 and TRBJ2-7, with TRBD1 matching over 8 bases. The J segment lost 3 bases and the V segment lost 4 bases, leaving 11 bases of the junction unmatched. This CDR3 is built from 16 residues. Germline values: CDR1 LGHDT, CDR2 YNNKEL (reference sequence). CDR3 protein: CASSRRTGFEVYEQYF. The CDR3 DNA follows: TGTGCCAGCAGCCGTAGGACAGGGTTCGAAGTCTACGAGCAGTACTTC.

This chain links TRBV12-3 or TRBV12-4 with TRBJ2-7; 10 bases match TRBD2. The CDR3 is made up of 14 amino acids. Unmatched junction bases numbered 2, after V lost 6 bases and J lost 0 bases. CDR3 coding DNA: TGTGCCAGCAGCGGACTAGCGGTCTCCTACGAGCAGTACTTC. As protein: CASSGLAVSYEQYF.

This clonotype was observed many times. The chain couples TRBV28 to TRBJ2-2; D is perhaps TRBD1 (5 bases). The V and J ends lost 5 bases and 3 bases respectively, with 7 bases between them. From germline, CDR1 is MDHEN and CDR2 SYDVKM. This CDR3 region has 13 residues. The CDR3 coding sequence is TGTGCCAGCAGTACAGGACACACCGGGGAGCTGTTTTTT. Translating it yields CASSTGHTGELFF.